A selection of T cell receptor beta chains follows, all from one sample in a study of cytomegalovirus exposure and HLA in healthy donors. The table came from immunoSEQ multiplex PCR; TCRdb's copy has only in-frame clones and leaves some out. This sample has some 100,000 clones, with 70% to 85% found just once. The specimen was PBMCs. Receptors were obtained from a woman aged 18-29 years in good health and CMV-seronegative. Both conserved end residues are part of each CDR3. The order of the fields is V gene, D gene, J gene, clone size, CDR3 protein, CDR3 DNA. The D gene is left open where the match is weak. Clone size appears in some rows only: once, few, many, or a class for an expanded clone.

>TRBV4-3|TRBD1|TRBJ1-1|NA
CASSPTGDGNTEAFF
TGCGCCAGCAGCCCCACAGGGGACGGGAACACTGAAGCTTTCTTT
>TRBV5-1|TRBD2|TRBJ2-7|NA
CASSSGTSGLYEQYF
TGCGCCAGCAGCTCCGGGACTAGCGGCCTCTACGAGCAGTACTTC
>TRBV5-5|NA|TRBJ1-5|NA
CASSSGGSNQPQHF
TGTGCCAGCAGCTCCGGAGGGAGCAATCAGCCCCAGCATTTT
>TRBV2|TRBD1|TRBJ2-7|NA
CASRQDRAYEQYF
TGTGCCAGCCGTCAGGACAGGGCCTACGAGCAGTACTTC
>TRBV10-3|TRBD1|TRBJ1-1|NA
CAIMEGANTEAFF
TGTGCCATCATGGAGGGGGCGAACACTGAAGCTTTCTTT
>TRBV18|NA|TRBJ1-1|few
CASSPPSGEAFF
TGTGCCAGCTCACCACCGTCCGGGGAAGCTTTCTTT
>TRBV21-1|NA|TRBJ1-6|NA
CASSTDRSSYNSPLHF
TGTGCCAGCAGCACCGACAGGAGCTCCTATAATTCACCCCTCCACTTT
>TRBV29-1|TRBD1|TRBJ2-2|NA
CSVGNRGRTGELFF
TGCAGCGTTGGGAACAGGGGAAGAACCGGGGAGCTGTTTTTT
>TRBV11-2|NA|TRBJ2-3|NA
CASSQDTQYF
TGTGCCAGCAGTCAAGATACGCAGTATTTT
>TRBV7-2|NA|TRBJ2-2|NA
CASSYRTNGGSRNTGELFF
TGTGCCAGCAGCTACCGGACTAACGGGGGATCCCGGAACACCGGGGAGCTGTTTTTT
>TRBV5-8|TRBD1|TRBJ1-4|few
CASSSGQGAEKLFF
TGTGCCAGCAGCTCGGGACAGGGGGCAGAAAAACTGTTTTTT
>TRBV10-3|TRBD1|TRBJ2-2|NA
CAIRRQGNGVNTGELFF
TGTGCCATCAGGCGACAGGGAAACGGGGTCAACACCGGGGAGCTGTTTTTT
>TRBV11-2|TRBD2|TRBJ2-7|few
CASSSLTSGKRGYF
TGTGCCAGCAGCTCATTGACTAGCGGGAAGAGGGGGTACTTC
>TRBV27|TRBD2|TRBJ2-1|NA
CASSADGGLAGFEQFF
TGTGCCAGCAGTGCGGATGGGGGGCTAGCGGGATTTGAGCAGTTCTTC
>TRBV29-1|TRBD1|TRBJ2-7|NA
CSVRTGGGYEQYF
TGCAGCGTGCGAACAGGGGGCGGCTACGAGCAGTACTTC
>TRBV7-8|TRBD2|TRBJ2-7|NA
CASSTGLVTSYEQYF
TGTGCCAGCAGCACCGGACTAGTCACCTCCTACGAGCAGTACTTC
>TRBV5-1|NA|TRBJ2-3|once
CASSLSAGGTDTQYF
TGCGCCAGCAGCTTGTCGGCAGGGGGCACAGATACGCAGTATTTT
>TRBV5-1|NA|TRBJ2-7|NA
CASRDQLSAEQYF
TGCGCCAGCAGAGACCAACTAAGCGCCGAGCAGTACTTC
>TRBV29-1|TRBD1|TRBJ1-4|NA
CSVEDPGQGGEKLFF
TGCAGCGTTGAAGATCCTGGACAGGGAGGCGAAAAACTGTTTTTT
>TRBV4-1|NA|TRBJ2-1|NA
CASSQVSAGNEQFF
TGCGCCAGCAGCCAAGTGTCTGCCGGCAATGAGCAGTTCTTC
>TRBV6-1|NA|TRBJ2-7|NA
CASSEVRQAQREYF
TGTGCCAGCAGTGAGGTGAGACAGGCTCAAAGGGAGTACTTC
>TRBV19|NA|TRBJ1-2|NA
CATRHREANYGYTF
TGTGCCACCCGGCACAGGGAAGCTAACTATGGCTACACCTTC
>TRBV9|NA|TRBJ1-3|NA
CASSVGSSTAGNTIYF
TGTGCCAGCAGCGTAGGGTCGTCGACAGCTGGAAACACCATATATTTT
>TRBV9|NA|TRBJ1-1|NA
CASSAMPGNEAFF
TGTGCCAGCAGCGCGATGCCAGGGAATGAAGCTTTCTTT
>TRBV6-1|NA|TRBJ2-7|NA
CASSEDLESSYEQYF
TGTGCCAGCAGTGAAGATTTGGAGAGCTCCTACGAGCAGTACTTC
>TRBV30|NA|TRBJ1-2|NA
CAWSEIVGNGYTF
TGTGCCTGGAGTGAAATAGTCGGTAATGGCTACACCTTC
>TRBV5-1|TRBD2|TRBJ2-7|once
CASSLTLAGGDEQYF
TGCGCCAGCAGCCTTACCCTCGCGGGAGGGGACGAGCAGTACTTC
>TRBV9|NA|TRBJ2-5|NA
CASSVDLETQYF
TGTGCCAGCAGCGTAGATCTGGAGACCCAGTACTTC
>TRBV19|NA|TRBJ2-1|NA
CASSPDSYNEQFF
TGTGCCAGTAGCCCCGACAGCTACAATGAGCAGTTCTTC
>TRBV15|NA|TRBJ2-3|NA
CATSRDREGGTDTQYF
TGTGCCACCAGCAGAGATCGAGAGGGGGGCACAGATACGCAGTATTTT
>TRBV18|TRBD1|TRBJ1-5|NA
CASSPGQGDQPQHF
TGTGCCAGCTCACCGGGACAGGGTGATCAGCCCCAGCATTTT
>TRBV28|NA|TRBJ2-7|NA
CASSLNYGGLTYF
TGTGCCAGCAGTTTAAATTACGGGGGACTGACGTACTTC
>TRBV5-5|NA|TRBJ2-7|NA
CASSLRPGYEQYF
TGTGCCAGCAGCTTGCGCCCGGGGTACGAGCAGTACTTC
>TRBV11-3|NA|TRBJ2-7|NA
CASSAGLVGSYEQYF
TGTGCCAGCAGCGCGGGACTTGTTGGCTCCTACGAGCAGTACTTC
>TRBV18|NA|TRBJ1-1|NA
CASSPTRDTEAFF
TGTGCCAGCTCACCAACGAGGGACACTGAAGCTTTCTTT
>TRBV14|NA|TRBJ1-1|few
CASSLFRDTEAFF
TGTGCCAGCAGCCTTTTTCGGGACACTGAAGCTTTCTTT
>TRBV29-1|NA|TRBJ1-1|NA
CSVGTGGVVAEAFF
TGCAGCGTTGGGACGGGGGGGGTGGTCGCTGAAGCTTTCTTT
>TRBV30|NA|TRBJ2-7|NA
CAWSANRIYEQYF
TGTGCCTGGAGCGCTAACAGGATTTACGAGCAGTACTTC
>TRBV6-4|NA|TRBJ2-3|NA
CASSDSARGPTDTQYF
TGTGCCAGCAGTGACTCGGCGCGGGGCCCCACAGATACGCAGTATTTT
>TRBV11-3|NA|TRBJ1-5|NA
CASSLASPYNQPQHF
TGTGCCAGCAGCTTAGCTTCCCCTTACAATCAGCCCCAGCATTTT
>TRBV7-2|TRBD2|TRBJ2-7|NA
CASSAQGLHPYYEQYF
TGTGCCAGCAGCGCCCAGGGACTACATCCTTACTACGAGCAGTACTTC
>TRBV5-1|NA|TRBJ2-7|NA
CASSPRTQTYEQYF
TGCGCCAGCAGCCCCCGGACACAGACCTACGAGCAGTACTTC
>TRBV7-3|TRBD2|TRBJ2-3|NA
CASSSLAGGPDVFDTQYF
TGTGCCAGCAGCTCACTAGCGGGAGGGCCGGACGTCTTTGATACGCAGTATTTT
>TRBV5-4|NA|TRBJ2-2|NA
CASSQGSNTGELFF
TGTGCCAGCAGCCAGGGGTCGAACACCGGGGAGCTGTTTTTT
>TRBV28|NA|TRBJ2-3|NA
CASREATDTQYF
TGTGCCAGCAGGGAAGCGACGGATACGCAGTATTTT
>TRBV4-3|TRBD1|TRBJ2-6|NA
CASSHRTGQMVLSGANVLTF
TGCGCCAGCAGCCACCGGACAGGGCAGATGGTGCTGTCTGGGGCCAACGTCCTGACTTTC
>TRBV28|NA|TRBJ1-5|NA
CASSRQSNQPQHF
TGTGCCAGCAGTCGCCAGAGCAATCAGCCCCAGCATTTT
>TRBV28|NA|TRBJ2-6|NA
CASSQIRSSGANVLTF
TGTGCCAGCAGCCAAATTAGGAGCTCTGGGGCCAACGTCCTGACTTTC
>TRBV5-4|TRBD2|TRBJ2-1|few
CASSRRGTSGRGEQFF
TGTGCCAGCAGCCGCCGTGGGACTAGCGGGAGAGGCGAGCAGTTCTTC
>TRBV5-8|TRBD1|TRBJ1-2|NA
CASSLLGTDTNYGYTF
TGTGCCAGCAGCTTGCTCGGGACAGACACTAACTATGGCTACACCTTC
>TRBV27|TRBD1|TRBJ2-2|NA
CASRGDRGLTGELFF
TGTGCCAGCAGGGGGGACAGGGGGCTTACCGGGGAGCTGTTTTTT
>TRBV7-2|TRBD2|TRBJ2-5|NA
CASSLSAGGETQYF
TGTGCCAGCAGCTTATCGGCGGGGGGTGAGACCCAGTACTTC
>TRBV19|TRBD1|TRBJ2-7|NA
CASSPNPGGGYEQYF
TGTGCCAGTAGTCCCAACCCAGGGGGCGGCTACGAGCAGTACTTC
>TRBV19|NA|TRBJ2-7|NA
CASSIRKPGQLYEQYF
TGTGCCAGTAGTATACGTAAACCAGGGCAACTCTACGAGCAGTACTTC
>TRBV28|TRBD2|TRBJ2-1|NA
CASSSGGGGHNEQFF
TGTGCCAGCAGTTCCGGTGGGGGGGGTCACAATGAGCAGTTCTTC
>TRBV9|NA|TRBJ2-7|once
CASSGGGEQYF
TGTGCCAGCAGCGGCGGTGGCGAGCAGTACTTC
>TRBV19|TRBD1|TRBJ2-7|once
CASSPDRVSYEQYF
TGTGCCAGTAGCCCCGACAGGGTTAGCTACGAGCAGTACTTC
>TRBV29-1|TRBD1|TRBJ1-1|NA
CSGSTGGVNTEAFF
TGCAGCGGCTCGACAGGGGGCGTGAACACTGAAGCTTTCTTT
>TRBV7-9|TRBD1|TRBJ1-1|once
CASSLSQGAEAFF
TGTGCCAGCAGCTTAAGTCAGGGGGCGGAAGCTTTCTTT